The rows below give T cell receptor beta chains drawn from one sample of a study of shared clonotypes between healthy human individuals. Clones were read by immunoSEQ multiplex PCR, and TCRdb kept only the in-frame ones, dropping some. Here the sample spans under 2,500,000 clones, almost 96% being singletons. Sequenced: naive CD4+ T cells sorted from blood. The receptors were gathered from a man between 18 and 35 years old in good health. CDR3s include the opening cysteine and the closing phenylalanine or tryptophan. Fields, in order: D gene, clone size, V gene, J gene, CDR3 protein, CDR3 DNA. The D gene is left open where the match is weak. The listing skips clone size in some rows; elsewhere it reads once, few, many or a size class.

d_call: NA; clone_size: NA; v_call: TRBV6-5; j_call: TRBJ1-3; cdr3_aa: CASSRTVSGNTIYF; cdr3_nt: TGTGCCAGCAGTCGGACAGTCTCTGGAAACACCATATATTTT
d_call: NA; clone_size: NA; v_call: TRBV5-4; j_call: TRBJ2-7; cdr3_aa: CASSLGGQPYEQYF; cdr3_nt: TGTGCCAGCAGCTTGGGGGGTCAACCCTACGAGCAGTACTTC
d_call: NA; clone_size: NA; v_call: TRBV7-8; j_call: TRBJ1-4; cdr3_aa: CASSFVGEGEKLFF; cdr3_nt: TGTGCCAGCAGCTTCGTGGGCGAGGGAGAAAAACTGTTTTTT
d_call: NA; clone_size: NA; v_call: TRBV28; j_call: TRBJ2-7; cdr3_aa: CASRADSLGSYEQYF; cdr3_nt: TGTGCCAGCAGGGCGGACAGCCTTGGCTCCTACGAGCAGTACTTC
d_call: TRBD2; clone_size: NA; v_call: TRBV28; j_call: TRBJ2-4; cdr3_aa: CASTATSGGVNIQYF; cdr3_nt: TGTGCCAGCACCGCGACTAGCGGGGGGGTAAACATTCAGTACTTC
d_call: NA; clone_size: NA; v_call: TRBV7-3; j_call: TRBJ2-2; cdr3_aa: CASSLSGVPGGELFF; cdr3_nt: TGTGCCAGCAGCTTATCAGGGGTCCCTGGCGGGGAGCTGTTTTTT
d_call: NA; clone_size: NA; v_call: TRBV5-1; j_call: TRBJ2-2; cdr3_aa: CASSPVGGMSGELFF; cdr3_nt: TGCGCCAGCAGCCCGGTGGGGGGAATGTCCGGGGAGCTGTTTTTT
d_call: TRBD1; clone_size: NA; v_call: TRBV6-4; j_call: TRBJ2-2; cdr3_aa: CASSPGTVTGELFF; cdr3_nt: TGTGCCAGCAGCCCCGGGACAGTCACCGGGGAGCTGTTTTTT
d_call: NA; clone_size: NA; v_call: TRBV5-8; j_call: TRBJ2-3; cdr3_aa: CASSLAPRTATDTQYF; cdr3_nt: TGTGCCAGCAGCCTAGCCCCCAGGACGGCAACAGATACGCAGTATTTT
d_call: TRBD2; clone_size: once; v_call: TRBV4-3; j_call: TRBJ2-2; cdr3_aa: CASSQPGLAGGELFF; cdr3_nt: TGCGCCAGCAGCCAGCCGGGACTAGCGGGTGGGGAGCTGTTTTTT
d_call: TRBD2; clone_size: NA; v_call: TRBV5-1; j_call: TRBJ2-3; cdr3_aa: CASRRERGVATDTQYF; cdr3_nt: TGCGCCAGCAGGCGGGAGCGGGGTGTGGCCACAGATACGCAGTATTTT
d_call: NA; clone_size: NA; v_call: TRBV6-6; j_call: TRBJ1-1; cdr3_aa: CASSYVVNTEAFF; cdr3_nt: TGTGCCAGCAGTTACGTCGTTAACACTGAAGCTTTCTTT
d_call: NA; clone_size: NA; v_call: TRBV6-1; j_call: TRBJ1-4; cdr3_aa: CASSESPSNRAVGEKLFF; cdr3_nt: TGTGCCAGCAGTGAATCCCCCTCAAACAGGGCCGTGGGTGAAAAACTGTTTTTT
d_call: TRBD2; clone_size: NA; v_call: TRBV5-6; j_call: TRBJ2-1; cdr3_aa: CASSRISSGGNEQFF; cdr3_nt: TGTGCCAGCAGCCGCATCTCTTCCGGGGGGAATGAGCAGTTCTTC
d_call: TRBD1; clone_size: once; v_call: TRBV19; j_call: TRBJ1-2; cdr3_aa: CASTNRGDYGYTF; cdr3_nt: TGTGCCAGCACCAACAGGGGGGACTATGGCTACACCTTC
d_call: NA; clone_size: NA; v_call: TRBV19; j_call: TRBJ2-4; cdr3_aa: CASSISGPLAKNIQYF; cdr3_nt: TGTGCCAGTAGTATAAGCGGACCTCTAGCCAAAAACATTCAGTACTTC
d_call: NA; clone_size: NA; v_call: TRBV25-1; j_call: TRBJ2-3; cdr3_aa: CASSELGRAETDTQYF; cdr3_nt: TGTGCCAGCAGTGAATTAGGAAGGGCCGAGACAGATACGCAGTATTTT
d_call: NA; clone_size: NA; v_call: TRBV5-1; j_call: TRBJ2-5; cdr3_aa: CASSPLGDPRETQYF; cdr3_nt: TGCGCCAGCAGCCCACTCGGGGATCCGAGGGAGACCCAGTACTTC
d_call: NA; clone_size: NA; v_call: TRBV25-1; j_call: TRBJ2-7; cdr3_aa: CASSRGHSYEQYF; cdr3_nt: TGTGCCAGTAGCCGGGGCCACTCCTACGAGCAGTACTTC
d_call: NA; clone_size: NA; v_call: TRBV18; j_call: TRBJ2-5; cdr3_aa: CASSPTTPGETQYF; cdr3_nt: TGTGCCAGCTCACCGACGACCCCAGGGGAGACCCAGTACTTC
d_call: NA; clone_size: NA; v_call: TRBV6-1; j_call: TRBJ2-7; cdr3_aa: CASSGQKSNF; cdr3_nt: TGTGCCAGCAGCGGACAGAAGTCGAACTTC
d_call: NA; clone_size: NA; v_call: TRBV29-1; j_call: TRBJ1-3; cdr3_aa: CNPDPEVKGNTIYF; cdr3_nt: TGCAACCCCGACCCGGAAGTGAAGGGAAACACCATATATTTT
d_call: NA; clone_size: NA; v_call: TRBV7-2; j_call: TRBJ2-5; cdr3_aa: CASSVQGYQETQYF; cdr3_nt: TGTGCCAGCAGCGTCCAGGGCTACCAAGAGACCCAGTACTTC
d_call: TRBD2; clone_size: NA; v_call: TRBV4-3; j_call: TRBJ2-1; cdr3_aa: CASSQDGTSGRALYNEQFF; cdr3_nt: TGCGCCAGCAGCCAAGATGGGACTAGCGGGAGGGCCCTATACAATGAGCAGTTCTTC
d_call: NA; clone_size: NA; v_call: TRBV28; j_call: TRBJ1-1; cdr3_aa: CASSLIGVMNTEAFF; cdr3_nt: TGTGCCAGCAGTTTAATTGGGGTCATGAACACTGAAGCTTTCTTT
d_call: NA; clone_size: few; v_call: TRBV27; j_call: TRBJ1-5; cdr3_aa: CASSLNRVNQPQHF; cdr3_nt: TGTGCCAGCAGTTTGAACAGGGTCAATCAGCCCCAGCATTTT
d_call: TRBD2; clone_size: NA; v_call: TRBV2; j_call: TRBJ2-7; cdr3_aa: CASSGSGWLAGVEFPHEQYF; cdr3_nt: TGTGCCAGCAGTGGGAGTGGGTGGCTAGCGGGAGTCGAATTTCCCCACGAGCAGTACTTC
d_call: NA; clone_size: NA; v_call: TRBV6-5; j_call: TRBJ2-5; cdr3_aa: CASSYSSGYPQYF; cdr3_nt: TGTGCCAGCAGTTACTCGAGTGGGTACCCCCAGTACTTC
d_call: TRBD2; clone_size: NA; v_call: TRBV27; j_call: TRBJ2-7; cdr3_aa: CASGGIAGKAYEQYF; cdr3_nt: TGTGCCAGCGGAGGAATAGCGGGGAAGGCCTACGAGCAGTACTTC
d_call: NA; clone_size: NA; v_call: TRBV2; j_call: TRBJ1-3; cdr3_aa: CASRRYSGNTIYF; cdr3_nt: TGTGCCAGCAGGCGTTACTCTGGAAACACCATATATTTT
d_call: TRBD1; clone_size: once; v_call: TRBV6-1; j_call: TRBJ2-7; cdr3_aa: CASSGGTGVSEQYF; cdr3_nt: TGTGCCAGCAGTGGAGGGACAGGGGTTAGCGAGCAGTACTTC
d_call: NA; clone_size: NA; v_call: TRBV7-8; j_call: TRBJ2-5; cdr3_aa: CASSFYFGRKETQYF; cdr3_nt: TGTGCCAGCAGCTTTTACTTCGGTAGAAAAGAGACCCAGTACTTC
d_call: TRBD1; clone_size: NA; v_call: TRBV6-5; j_call: TRBJ2-7; cdr3_aa: CASRSGGTYEQYF; cdr3_nt: TGTGCCAGCAGGTCAGGGGGTACCTACGAGCAGTACTTC
d_call: NA; clone_size: NA; v_call: TRBV19; j_call: TRBJ2-1; cdr3_aa: CASSISSGPYNEQFF; cdr3_nt: TGTGCCAGTAGTATTTCATCGGGGCCCTACAATGAGCAGTTCTTC
d_call: TRBD1; clone_size: NA; v_call: TRBV5-1; j_call: TRBJ1-1; cdr3_aa: CASSLGWDRLMNTEAFF; cdr3_nt: TGCGCCAGCAGCTTGGGGTGGGACAGACTAATGAACACTGAAGCTTTCTTT
d_call: TRBD2; clone_size: NA; v_call: TRBV10-1; j_call: TRBJ2-2; cdr3_aa: CASSPGTSGTGELFF; cdr3_nt: TGCGCCAGCAGTCCCGGGACTAGCGGCACCGGGGAGCTGTTTTTT
d_call: NA; clone_size: NA; v_call: TRBV6-5; j_call: TRBJ1-1; cdr3_aa: CASSRSGDTEAFF; cdr3_nt: TGTGCCAGCAGCCGGAGCGGGGACACTGAAGCTTTCTTT
d_call: NA; clone_size: NA; v_call: TRBV7-3; j_call: TRBJ1-1; cdr3_aa: CASSIGSSTEAFF; cdr3_nt: TGTGCCAGCAGCATAGGGTCTAGCACTGAAGCTTTCTTT
d_call: NA; clone_size: NA; v_call: TRBV9; j_call: TRBJ2-7; cdr3_aa: CASTPGPAFYEQYF; cdr3_nt: TGTGCCAGCACTCCCGGCCCGGCCTTTTACGAGCAGTACTTC
d_call: TRBD1; clone_size: NA; v_call: TRBV19; j_call: TRBJ1-2; cdr3_aa: CASTPGQGMNYGYTF; cdr3_nt: TGTGCCAGTACCCCCGGACAGGGAATGAACTATGGCTACACCTTC
d_call: TRBD2; clone_size: NA; v_call: TRBV11-2; j_call: TRBJ2-2; cdr3_aa: CASSLRLAGNTGELFF; cdr3_nt: TGTGCCAGCAGCTTACGACTAGCGGGAAACACCGGGGAGCTGTTTTTT
d_call: TRBD1; clone_size: NA; v_call: TRBV19; j_call: TRBJ1-2; cdr3_aa: CASTAGGAGYTF; cdr3_nt: TGTGCCAGTACCGCAGGGGGCGCTGGCTACACCTTC
d_call: NA; clone_size: NA; v_call: TRBV6-5; j_call: TRBJ1-5; cdr3_aa: CASSITGKVPQHF; cdr3_nt: TGTGCCAGCAGTATTACAGGGAAGGTGCCCCAGCATTTT
d_call: NA; clone_size: NA; v_call: TRBV28; j_call: TRBJ2-2; cdr3_aa: CASSTTGKVTGELFF; cdr3_nt: TGTGCCAGCAGTACTACAGGGAAAGTAACCGGGGAGCTGTTTTTT
d_call: NA; clone_size: NA; v_call: TRBV10-3; j_call: TRBJ2-7; cdr3_aa: CAISESGSYEQYF; cdr3_nt: TGTGCCATCAGTGAGTCCGGTTCCTACGAGCAGTACTTC
d_call: TRBD1; clone_size: NA; v_call: TRBV25-1; j_call: TRBJ2-5; cdr3_aa: CASSPYPGQGFQETQYF; cdr3_nt: TGTGCCAGCAGTCCCTATCCGGGACAGGGTTTTCAAGAGACCCAGTACTTC
d_call: NA; clone_size: NA; v_call: TRBV18; j_call: TRBJ2-4; cdr3_aa: CASSPPQGSLAKNIQYF; cdr3_nt: TGTGCCAGCTCACCGCCGCAGGGTTCTCTCGCCAAAAACATTCAGTACTTC
d_call: NA; clone_size: NA; v_call: TRBV4-1; j_call: TRBJ2-5; cdr3_aa: CASSQGVQETQYF; cdr3_nt: TGCGCCAGCAGCCAAGGGGTGCAGGAGACCCAGTACTTC
d_call: TRBD1; clone_size: NA; v_call: TRBV29-1; j_call: TRBJ1-1; cdr3_aa: CSVFRDRGIKMNTEAFF; cdr3_nt: TGCAGCGTCTTCCGGGACAGGGGGATTAAAATGAACACTGAAGCTTTCTTT
d_call: NA; clone_size: NA; v_call: TRBV10-3; j_call: TRBJ1-6; cdr3_aa: CAISATSAGNSPLHF; cdr3_nt: TGTGCCATCAGTGCTACCTCTGCGGGAAATTCACCCCTCCACTTT
d_call: TRBD1; clone_size: NA; v_call: TRBV5-6; j_call: TRBJ1-1; cdr3_aa: CASSLAGTDMNTEAFF; cdr3_nt: TGTGCCAGCAGCCTGGCAGGGACAGATATGAACACTGAAGCTTTCTTT
d_call: TRBD2; clone_size: NA; v_call: TRBV9; j_call: TRBJ2-5; cdr3_aa: CASSPPSSSGKGETQYF; cdr3_nt: TGTGCCAGCAGCCCTCCGAGTAGTAGCGGGAAAGGTGAGACCCAGTACTTC
d_call: NA; clone_size: NA; v_call: TRBV6-6; j_call: TRBJ1-2; cdr3_aa: CASKGREDYGYTF; cdr3_nt: TGTGCCAGCAAGGGCAGGGAGGACTATGGCTACACCTTC
d_call: NA; clone_size: NA; v_call: TRBV9; j_call: TRBJ2-3; cdr3_aa: CASSARGDTQYF; cdr3_nt: TGTGCCAGCAGCGCGAGGGGAGATACGCAGTATTTT
d_call: TRBD1; clone_size: NA; v_call: TRBV5-1; j_call: TRBJ2-1; cdr3_aa: CASSSRTGGSYNEQFF; cdr3_nt: TGCGCCAGCAGCTCCCGGACAGGGGGTTCCTACAATGAGCAGTTCTTC
d_call: NA; clone_size: NA; v_call: TRBV9; j_call: TRBJ2-7; cdr3_aa: CASSVTSSYEQYF; cdr3_nt: TGTGCCAGCAGCGTAACGAGCTCCTACGAGCAGTACTTC
d_call: NA; clone_size: NA; v_call: TRBV30; j_call: TRBJ2-7; cdr3_aa: CAWRPTWGGGGEQYF; cdr3_nt: TGTGCCTGGAGACCTACGTGGGGCGGTGGGGGGGAGCAGTACTTC
d_call: NA; clone_size: NA; v_call: TRBV18; j_call: TRBJ2-2; cdr3_aa: CASSPVEVGELFF; cdr3_nt: TGTGCCAGCTCACCGGTGGAGGTCGGGGAGCTGTTTTTT
d_call: NA; clone_size: NA; v_call: TRBV4-1; j_call: TRBJ2-7; cdr3_aa: CASSHGNRQEREVYEQYF; cdr3_nt: TGCGCCAGCAGCCACGGAAATCGACAGGAACGGGAGGTCTACGAGCAGTACTTC